These 6 T cell receptor beta chains were sequenced from one sample in a study of response to subunit inactivated influenza vaccine. MiXCR, applied by TCRdb to the RT-PCR reads, yields one record per CDR3 protein. The table has fewer than 750,000 distinct CDR3 sequences, approximately 14% seen once. The material sequenced was PBMCs from blood, taken less than 13 days after vaccination. The receptors originated from a man in his fifties who received an inactivated influenza vaccine.

The table lists this clonotype with many counts. The rearrangement joins TRBV11-2 to TRBJ2-2, with unresolved D. The CDR3 has 14 residues. V dropped 0 bases and J dropped 3 bases, with 5 bases sitting between them. In germline, CDR1 is SGHAT, CDR2 FQNNGV. The CDR3 sequence: CASSLEHYTGELFF. The DNA of the CDR3 is TGTGCCAGCAGCTTAGAACATTACACCGGGGAGCTGTTTTTT.

This chain links TRBV19 with TRBJ1-2; D remains ambiguous. The V gene lost 5 bases and the J gene lost 1 base, with 8 bases spanning the gap. Germline V gives CDR1 LNHDA, CDR2 SQIVND (reference sequence). This CDR3 contains 13 residues. The CDR3 spells CASSPHYNYGYTF. The CDR3 coding sequence is TGTGCCAGTAGTCCTCATTATAACTATGGCTACACCTTC.

In its sample, this clonotype was seen many times. V gene TRBV4-3 combines with J gene TRBJ2-5; no clear D. Trimming cost V 0 bases and J 3 bases, with 2 bases left between them. Germline CDR1 is LGHNA and CDR2 is YSLEER. The CDR3 is 12 amino acids. The CDR3 sequence is CASSQDKETQYF. CDR3 bases: TGCGCCAGCAGCCAAGACAAAGAGACCCAGTACTTC.

This clonotype was seen a handful of times. The gene calls are TRBV19 and TRBJ1-5; D is ambiguous. This CDR3 has 19 amino acids. CDR1 is LNHDA and CDR2 is SQIVND in the germline V gene (reference sequence). The V gene lost 3 bases and the J gene lost 2 bases, with 23 bases spanning the gap. In DNA, the CDR3 is TGTGCCAGTAGTATTCGGGCATCTAGATTAAGTACGGGCAATCAGCCCCAGCATTTT. Protein: CASSIRASRLSTGNQPQHF.

J is TRBJ1-6 and V is TRBV28; D gene uncertain. Germline V gene data show CDR1 as MDHEN and CDR2 as SYDVKM. The length of the CDR3 is 13 residues. The germline V and J ends were trimmed by 4 bases and 7 bases, with 8 bases remaining between them. The CDR3 reads CASSSAGNSPLHF. As DNA, the CDR3 is TGTGCCAGCAGTTCCGCAGGCAATTCACCCCTCCACTTT.

This clonotype was detected a few times. This rearrangement joins TRBV5-6 to TRBJ2-5; 15 positions match TRBD2. Per germline, CDR1 SGHDT and CDR2 YYEEEE. This CDR3 has 18 amino acids. V shed 4 bases and J 2 bases; nucleotides not matched to a gene: 9. This CDR3 reads CASSGRGTSGRWQETQYF. In nucleotides, the CDR3 is TGTGCCAGCAGCGGACGTGGGACTAGCGGGAGGTGGCAAGAGACCCAGTACTTC.